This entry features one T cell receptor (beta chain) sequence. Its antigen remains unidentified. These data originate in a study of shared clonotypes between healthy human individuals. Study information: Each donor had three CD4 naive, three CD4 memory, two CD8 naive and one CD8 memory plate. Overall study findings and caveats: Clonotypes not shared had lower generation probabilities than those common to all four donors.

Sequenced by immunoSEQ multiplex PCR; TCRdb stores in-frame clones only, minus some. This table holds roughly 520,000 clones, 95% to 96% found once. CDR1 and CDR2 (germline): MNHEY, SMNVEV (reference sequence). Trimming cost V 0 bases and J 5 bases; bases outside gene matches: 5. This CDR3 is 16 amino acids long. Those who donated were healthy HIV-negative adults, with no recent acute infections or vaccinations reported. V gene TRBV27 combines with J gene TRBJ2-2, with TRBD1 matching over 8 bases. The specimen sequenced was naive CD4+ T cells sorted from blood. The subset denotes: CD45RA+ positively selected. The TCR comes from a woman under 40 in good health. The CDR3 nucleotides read TGTGCCAGCAGTTTATCAAGGACAGGGAAAACCGGGGAGCTGTTTTTT. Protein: CASSLSRTGKTGELFF.